The rows below give T cell receptor beta chains drawn from one sample of a study of blood T cell repertoires in COVID-19. TCRdb's table, derived via immunoSEQ multiplex PCR, lists solely in-frame clones and lacks some. The sample lists about 170,000 clones, roughly 84% occurring once. The sample was PBMCs or T cells enriched from blood (not recorded which). The source is a woman aged 45-65 years who had recovered from COVID-19. CDR3s include the opening cysteine and the closing phenylalanine or tryptophan. The order of the fields is J gene, clone size, D gene, V gene, CDR3 DNA, CDR3 protein. D genes are given only for firm matches. Expanded clones get a size class; other rows say once, few or many, or leave the size out.

j_call: TRBJ1-5
clone_size: -
d_call: -
v_call: TRBV19
cdr3_nt: TGTGCCAGTAGTATAGTAAACGCGGTCTATCAGCCCCAGCATTTT
cdr3_aa: CASSIVNAVYQPQHF

j_call: TRBJ2-1
clone_size: -
d_call: TRBD2
v_call: TRBV7-6
cdr3_nt: TGTGCCAGCAGCTTGCGGGAGGGCTACAATGAGCAGTTCTTC
cdr3_aa: CASSLREGYNEQFF

j_call: TRBJ2-7
clone_size: once
d_call: -
v_call: TRBV12-5
cdr3_nt: TGTGCTAGTGGCCTAGGCTACGAGCAGTACTTC
cdr3_aa: CASGLGYEQYF

j_call: TRBJ2-5
clone_size: once
d_call: -
v_call: TRBV5-4
cdr3_nt: TGTGCCAGCAGCTTGGAAACGGGTTACCAAGAGACCCAGTACTTC
cdr3_aa: CASSLETGYQETQYF

j_call: TRBJ2-7
clone_size: -
d_call: -
v_call: TRBV29-1
cdr3_nt: TGCAGCGTTAGTGAGGGCCCATCCTACGAGCAGTACTTC
cdr3_aa: CSVSEGPSYEQYF

j_call: TRBJ2-7
clone_size: once
d_call: TRBD2
v_call: TRBV19
cdr3_nt: TGTGCCACCTTCGGGGGGTCCGGCGAGCAGTACTTC
cdr3_aa: CATFGGSGEQYF

j_call: TRBJ1-2
clone_size: -
d_call: -
v_call: TRBV7-6
cdr3_nt: TGTGCCAGCAGCTTGAGAGCTAACTATGGCTACACCTTC
cdr3_aa: CASSLRANYGYTF

j_call: TRBJ1-5
clone_size: -
d_call: -
v_call: TRBV18
cdr3_nt: TGTGCCAGCTCCTCACACCGGGATCAGCCCCAGCATTTT
cdr3_aa: CASSSHRDQPQHF

j_call: TRBJ2-1
clone_size: few
d_call: TRBD2
v_call: TRBV9
cdr3_nt: TGTGCCAGCAGCGTAGTTGCGGGAGGGGAGGATGAGCAGTTCTTC
cdr3_aa: CASSVVAGGEDEQFF

j_call: TRBJ1-2
clone_size: once
d_call: -
v_call: TRBV15
cdr3_nt: TGTGCCACCAGCACCTCGACAGGACTCTATGGCTACACCTTC
cdr3_aa: CATSTSTGLYGYTF

j_call: TRBJ2-3
clone_size: -
d_call: -
v_call: TRBV4-2
cdr3_nt: TGTGCCAGCAGCCATCTGGGCGCTTCAGATACGCAGTATTTT
cdr3_aa: CASSHLGASDTQYF

j_call: TRBJ2-7
clone_size: -
d_call: TRBD1
v_call: TRBV6-6
cdr3_nt: TGTGCCAGCAGTCAACGCAGGGGGCAAAGCTACGAGCAGTACTTC
cdr3_aa: CASSQRRGQSYEQYF

j_call: TRBJ2-1
clone_size: -
d_call: -
v_call: TRBV10-3
cdr3_nt: TGTGCCTCGAGGAGGGCCAATGAGCAGTTCTTC
cdr3_aa: CASRRANEQFF

j_call: TRBJ1-1
clone_size: -
d_call: TRBD1
v_call: TRBV6-1
cdr3_nt: TGTGCCAGCAGTGAAGCCGGGACAGGGGGCCGGACTGAAGCTTTCTTT
cdr3_aa: CASSEAGTGGRTEAFF

j_call: TRBJ2-7
clone_size: -
d_call: TRBD2
v_call: TRBV18
cdr3_nt: TGTGCCAGCTCACCGGGCGGGGGGCCGCGGGAGCAGTACTTC
cdr3_aa: CASSPGGGPREQYF

j_call: TRBJ1-1
clone_size: -
d_call: TRBD1
v_call: TRBV19
cdr3_nt: TGTGCCAGTAGTCCGAAGACAGGGAAGGAAGCTTTCTTT
cdr3_aa: CASSPKTGKEAFF

j_call: TRBJ2-3
clone_size: -
d_call: TRBD2
v_call: TRBV28
cdr3_nt: TGTGCCAGTACTAGCGGGAGAGGGAGAAGCACAGATACGCAGTATTTT
cdr3_aa: CASTSGRGRSTDTQYF